This TCR beta chain was captured by sequencing in a study of human T cells and chemical hapten exposure. Whole-study context: The sensitizer, 2% DPC, was used on roughly 2 cm by roughly 2 cm of upper inner arm skin. Enrolled patients were predominantly female and had alopecia areata, totalis or universalis.

In its sample, this clonotype was seen a few times. TCRdb itself ran the RACE reads through MiXCR, one entry per CDR3 protein. The table includes 95,000 to 150,000 distinct CDR3 sequences, roughly 12% detected once. The trim removed 2 bases at V and 4 bases at J, leaving 9 bases unmatched. Germline V gene sequence: CDR1 MNHNS, CDR2 SASEGT. The CDR3 is 17 amino acids. The time point is: pre-sensitization, week 0. Treatment specified: therapeutic diphenylcyclopropenone sensitization with weekly scalp DPC. This chain connects TRBV6-1 to TRBJ2-5, with 11 bases fitting TRBD2. This sequence was found in a woman aged 18-29 years with alopecia areata. Some clones in this sample may be carry-over from other donors' samples. Sequencing used whole blood, obtained in connection with sensitization to the hapten diphenylcyclopropenone (DPC). The CDR3 region has the DNA TGTGCCAGCAGTGAACCTAGCGGGGGGAGTTGGGGAGAGACCCAGTACTTC. Translated, it gives CASSEPSGGSWGETQYF.